This T cell receptor (beta chain) was captured by sequencing in a study of blood T cell repertoires in COVID-19 (TCRdb year 2020). General notes on the study: The collaborator samples originated in the United States, Italy and Spain and spanned the acute and convalescent phases of COVID-19. The repertoires were made available in a free public database intended to serve as a resource for research on the immune response to SARS-CoV-2. The material from the prospective study consisted of cDNA or gDNA derived from T cells, B-cell-depleted T cells, or PBMCs. Nearly every sample came with metadata listing a de-identified subject ID, COVID-19 status, age in years and sex. Subjects who had been exposed to COVID-19, were actively infected with it, or had recovered from it provided the deeply sampled blood TCRbeta repertoires that made up the dataset. Where HLA class I and class II types were available, the types were taken from metadata supplied by the sample provider, not from assay-based typing. Samples came from the ongoing ImmuneRACE study (first 160 participants) plus 1,254 subjects from 6 global collaborators.

Comment on this clone: Its antigen target is currently unknown. Per-base quality was not reported, and no clone a single base away is much larger than it.

V gives up 8 bases and J gives up 8 bases, and the segment between their germline ends measures 15 bases. CDR1 SGHAT and CDR2 FQNNGV were looked up in the germline V gene. The CDR3 covers 12 residues, taking in both the cysteine and the phenylalanine. Kept here is only the CDR3 DNA, which spans 36 bases and is read in frame from base 1. TCRbeta CDR3 regions were amplified from genomic DNA by means of the immunoSEQ Assay, a bias-controlled multiplex PCR. As for how the authors treated the data: Nucleated cell counts per sample were estimated from amplification of reference gene primers within the assay. To quantify the absolute abundance of each unique TCRbeta CDR3 rearrangement, sequence reads were collapsed and filtered. For each sample, productive Simpson clonality was calculated as the square root of Simpson's diversity index over productive rearrangements. The clones in this table, taken by TCRdb from immuneACCESS, are in-frame only. Not every clone is retained; where verified, under half of the shortfall comes from an unresolved V gene, and the cause of the rest is unknown. The DNA gave D and trimming, while V, J and clone size come from that table. Counted in this sample were some 400,000 clones; around 87% of them appeared once. The ten largest account for 1.3% of the sample.

Beyond this particular receptor, the publication reports: The quantity of clinical and demographic metadata differed by source and by participant and was supplied without curation.

Enrolling through a virtual design, the prospective study's participants ranged in age from roughly 18 to 100 years and lived across 20 to 25 United States geographic areas. In the prospective study, cohorts were assigned on the basis of participant-reported clinical history obtained from a screening survey and a study questionnaire. For ImmuneRACE Cohort 3, a participant was defined as recovered based on two consecutive negative NP/OP PCR tests, clearance by a healthcare professional, or resolution of symptoms. Each participant in the prospective study had whole blood, serum and a nasopharyngeal or oropharyngeal swab collected by mobile phlebotomists. Participants in the prospective study had the option to provide additional blood draws and questionnaires over an approximately 2-month period. Prospective study blood samples were shipped either frozen or at room temperature before DNA extraction.

The sequence is built from TRBV11-2 and TRBJ1-2, with TRBD1 as a weak D call on 6 bases. The sequencing input was PBMCs or T cells enriched from blood (not recorded which). The TCR comes from a man aged 25 to 40 who had recovered from COVID-19. The sequenced DNA: TGTGCCAGCGGACGGGGGGCGGAGGGCTACACCTTC. Its translation reads: CASGRGAEGYTF. With the portions outside the CDR3 filled from the reference TRBV11-2 and TRBJ1-2 genes, the complete variable region becomes EAGVAQSPRYKIIEKRQSVAFWCNPISGHATLYWYQQILGQGPKLLIQFQNNGVVDDSQLPKDRFSAERLKGVDSTLKIQPAKLEDSAVYLCASGRGAEGYTFGSGTRLTVV.